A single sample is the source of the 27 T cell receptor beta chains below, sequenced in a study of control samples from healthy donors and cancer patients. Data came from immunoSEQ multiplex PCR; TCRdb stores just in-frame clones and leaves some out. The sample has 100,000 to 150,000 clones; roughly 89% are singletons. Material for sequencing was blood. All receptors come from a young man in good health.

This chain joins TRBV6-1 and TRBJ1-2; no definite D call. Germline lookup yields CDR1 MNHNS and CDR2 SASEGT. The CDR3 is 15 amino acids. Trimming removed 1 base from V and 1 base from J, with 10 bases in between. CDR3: CASSEGQLINYGYTF. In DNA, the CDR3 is TGTGCCAGCAGTGAAGGGCAGCTTATTAACTATGGCTACACCTTC.

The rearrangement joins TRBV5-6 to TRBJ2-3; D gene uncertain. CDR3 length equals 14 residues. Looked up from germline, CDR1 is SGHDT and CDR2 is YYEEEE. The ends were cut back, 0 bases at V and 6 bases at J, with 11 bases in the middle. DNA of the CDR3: TGTGCCAGCAGCTTGGCTAGTCTCGCGGATACGCAGTATTTT. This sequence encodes CASSLASLADTQYF. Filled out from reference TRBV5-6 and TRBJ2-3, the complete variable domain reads DAGVTQSPTHLIKTRGQQVTLRCSPKSGHDTVSWYQQALGQGPQFIFQYYEEEERQRGNFPDRFSGHQFPNYSSELNVNALLLGDSALYLCASSLASLADTQYFGPGTRLTVL.

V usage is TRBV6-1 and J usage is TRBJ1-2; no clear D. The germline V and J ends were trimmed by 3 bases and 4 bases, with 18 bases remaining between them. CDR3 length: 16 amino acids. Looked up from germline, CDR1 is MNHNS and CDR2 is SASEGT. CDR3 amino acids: CASSDPGRKDGYGYTF. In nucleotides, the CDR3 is TGTGCCAGCAGTGACCCCGGCCGAAAGGACGGCTATGGCTACACCTTC.

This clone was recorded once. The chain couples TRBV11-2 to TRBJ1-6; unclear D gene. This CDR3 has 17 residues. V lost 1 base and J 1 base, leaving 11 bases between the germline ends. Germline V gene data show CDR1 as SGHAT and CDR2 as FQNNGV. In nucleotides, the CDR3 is TGTGCCAGCAGCTTAGTTGGTGGCTCTTCCTATAATTCACCCCTCCACTTT. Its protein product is CASSLVGGSSYNSPLHF.

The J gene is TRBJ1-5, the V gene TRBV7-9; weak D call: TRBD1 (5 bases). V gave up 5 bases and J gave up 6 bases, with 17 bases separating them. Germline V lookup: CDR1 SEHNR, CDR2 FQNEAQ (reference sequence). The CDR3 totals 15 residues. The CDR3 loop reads CASSPGGAGRQPQHF. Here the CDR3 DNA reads TGTGCCAGCAGCCCCGGAGGGGCAGGGCGTCAGCCCCAGCATTTT.

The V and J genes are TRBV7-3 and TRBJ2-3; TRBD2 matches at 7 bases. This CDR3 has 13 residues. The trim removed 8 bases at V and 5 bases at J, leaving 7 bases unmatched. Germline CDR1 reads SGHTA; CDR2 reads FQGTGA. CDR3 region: CASGAGSLDTQYF. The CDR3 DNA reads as TGTGCCAGCGGAGCGGGGTCCTTAGATACGCAGTATTTT.

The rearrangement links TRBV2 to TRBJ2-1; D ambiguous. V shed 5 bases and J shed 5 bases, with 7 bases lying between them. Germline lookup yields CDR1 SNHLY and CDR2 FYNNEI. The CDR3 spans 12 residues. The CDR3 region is CASSYSDNEQFF. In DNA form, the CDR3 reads TGTGCCAGCAGTTACAGCGACAATGAGCAGTTCTTC.

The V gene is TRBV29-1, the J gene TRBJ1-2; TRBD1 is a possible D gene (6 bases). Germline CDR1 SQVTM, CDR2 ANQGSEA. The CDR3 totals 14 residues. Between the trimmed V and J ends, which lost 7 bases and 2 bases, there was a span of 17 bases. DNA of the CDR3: TGCAGCGCCTGGGGGCAGGTCCACAACTATGGCTACACCTTC. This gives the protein CSAWGQVHNYGYTF.

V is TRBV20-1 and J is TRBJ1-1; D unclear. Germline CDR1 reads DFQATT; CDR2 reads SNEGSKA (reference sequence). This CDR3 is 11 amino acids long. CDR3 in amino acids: CICRSNTEAFF. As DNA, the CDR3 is TGCATCTGTAGATCGAACACTGAAGCTTTCTTT.

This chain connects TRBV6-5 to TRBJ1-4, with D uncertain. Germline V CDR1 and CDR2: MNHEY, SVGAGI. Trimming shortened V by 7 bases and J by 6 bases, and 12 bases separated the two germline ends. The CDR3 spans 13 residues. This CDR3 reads CASKIPHDEKLFF. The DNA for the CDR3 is TGTGCCAGCAAAATCCCCCACGATGAAAAACTGTTTTTT.

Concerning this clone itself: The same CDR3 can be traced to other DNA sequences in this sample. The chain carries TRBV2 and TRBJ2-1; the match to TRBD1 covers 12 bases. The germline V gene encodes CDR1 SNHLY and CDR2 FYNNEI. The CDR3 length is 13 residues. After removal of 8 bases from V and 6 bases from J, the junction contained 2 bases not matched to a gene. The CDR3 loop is CASRDRGRNEQFF. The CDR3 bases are TGTGCCAGCCGGGACAGGGGGCGCAATGAGCAGTTCTTC. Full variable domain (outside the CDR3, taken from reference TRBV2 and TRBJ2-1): EPEVTQTPSHQVTQMGQEVILRCVPISNHLYFYWYRQILGQKVEFLVSFYNNEISEKSEIFDDQFSVERPDGSNFTLKIRSTKLEDSAMYFCASRDRGRNEQFFGPGTRLTVL.

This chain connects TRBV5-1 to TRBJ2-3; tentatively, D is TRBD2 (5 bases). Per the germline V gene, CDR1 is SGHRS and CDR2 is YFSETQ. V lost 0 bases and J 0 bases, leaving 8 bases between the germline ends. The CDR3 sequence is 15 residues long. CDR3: CASSLDKRSTDTQYF. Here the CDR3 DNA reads TGCGCCAGCAGCTTGGATAAGCGGAGCACAGATACGCAGTATTTT.

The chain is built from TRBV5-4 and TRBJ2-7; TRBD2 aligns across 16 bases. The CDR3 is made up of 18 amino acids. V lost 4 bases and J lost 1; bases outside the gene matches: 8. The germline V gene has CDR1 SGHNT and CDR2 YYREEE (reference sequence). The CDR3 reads CASSIGTSGGAVSYEQYF. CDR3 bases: TGTGCCAGCAGCATAGGGACTAGCGGGGGGGCCGTGTCCTACGAGCAGTACTTC. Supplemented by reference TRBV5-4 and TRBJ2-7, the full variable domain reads ETGVTQSPTHLIKTRGQQVTLRCSSQSGHNTVSWYQQALGQGPQFIFQYYREEENGRGNFPPRFSGLQFPNYSSELNVNALELDDSALYLCASSIGTSGGAVSYEQYFGPGTRLTVT.

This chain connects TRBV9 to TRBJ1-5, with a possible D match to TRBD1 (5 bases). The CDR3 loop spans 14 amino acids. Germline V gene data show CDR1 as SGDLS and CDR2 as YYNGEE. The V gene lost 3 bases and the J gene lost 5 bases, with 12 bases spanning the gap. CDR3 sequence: CASSAGTGDQPQHF. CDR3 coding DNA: TGTGCCAGCAGCGCGGGGACGGGTGATCAGCCCCAGCATTTT. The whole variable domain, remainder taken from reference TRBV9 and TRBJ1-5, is DSGVTQTPKHLITATGQRVTLRCSPRSGDLSVYWYQQSLDQGLQFLIQYYNGEERAKGNILERFSAQQFPDLHSELNLSSLELGDSALYFCASSAGTGDQPQHFGDGTRLSIL.

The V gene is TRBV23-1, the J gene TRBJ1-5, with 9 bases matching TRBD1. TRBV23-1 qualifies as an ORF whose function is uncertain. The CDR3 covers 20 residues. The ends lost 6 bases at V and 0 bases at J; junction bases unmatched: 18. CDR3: CASRLPTRGIQGASNQPQHF. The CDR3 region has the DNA TGCGCCAGCAGACTTCCGACTAGGGGGATACAGGGGGCTAGCAATCAGCCCCAGCATTTT.

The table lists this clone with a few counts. CDR3 in amino acids: CSVSTGSYEQYF. CDR3 in DNA: TGCAGCGTTTCTACAGGCTCCTACGAGCAGTACTTC. The gene calls are TRBV29-1 and TRBJ2-7, with a possible D match to TRBD1 (5 bases). The CDR3 totals 12 residues. Trimming took off 5 bases at V and 0 bases at J, with 8 bases between the two ends. Looked up from germline, CDR1 is SQVTM and CDR2 is ANQGSEA.

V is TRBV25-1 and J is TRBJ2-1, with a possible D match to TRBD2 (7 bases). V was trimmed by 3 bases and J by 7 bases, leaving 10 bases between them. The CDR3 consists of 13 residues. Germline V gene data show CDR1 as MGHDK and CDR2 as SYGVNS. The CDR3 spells CASSEGGRNEQFF. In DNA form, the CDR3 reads TGTGCCAGCAGTGAGGGGGGGCGAAATGAGCAGTTCTTC. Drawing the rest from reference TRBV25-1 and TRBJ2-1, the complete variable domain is EADIYQTPRYLVIGTGKKITLECSQTMGHDKMYWYQQDPGMELHLIHYSYGVNSTEKGDLSSESTVSRIRTEHFPLTLESARPSHTSQYLCASSEGGRNEQFFGPGTRLTVL.

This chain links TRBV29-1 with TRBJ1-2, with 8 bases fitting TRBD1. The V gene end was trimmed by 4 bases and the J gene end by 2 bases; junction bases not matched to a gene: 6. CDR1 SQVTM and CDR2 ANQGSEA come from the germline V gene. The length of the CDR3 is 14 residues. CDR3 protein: CSVVGDRGNYGYTF. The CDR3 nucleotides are TGCAGCGTTGTTGGAGACAGGGGCAACTATGGCTACACCTTC.

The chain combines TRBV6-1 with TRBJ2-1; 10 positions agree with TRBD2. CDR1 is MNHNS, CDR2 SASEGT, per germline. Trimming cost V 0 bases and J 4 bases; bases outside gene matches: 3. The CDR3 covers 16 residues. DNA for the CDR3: TGTGCCAGCAGTGAAGCGGTAGCGGGGGGATACAATGAGCAGTTCTTC. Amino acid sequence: CASSEAVAGGYNEQFF.

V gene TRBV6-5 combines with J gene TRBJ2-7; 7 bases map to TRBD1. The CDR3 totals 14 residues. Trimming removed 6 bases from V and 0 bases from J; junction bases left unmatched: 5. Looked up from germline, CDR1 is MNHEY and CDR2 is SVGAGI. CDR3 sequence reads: CASRSGTVSYEQYF. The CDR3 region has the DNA TGTGCCAGCAGATCCGGGACAGTCTCCTACGAGCAGTACTTC.

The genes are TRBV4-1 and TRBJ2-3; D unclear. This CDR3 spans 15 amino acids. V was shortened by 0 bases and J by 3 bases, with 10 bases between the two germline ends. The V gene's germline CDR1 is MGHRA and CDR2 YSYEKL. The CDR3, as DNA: TGCGCCAGCAGCCAAGAAGTGGGCAGGACAGATACGCAGTATTTT. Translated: CASSQEVGRTDTQYF.

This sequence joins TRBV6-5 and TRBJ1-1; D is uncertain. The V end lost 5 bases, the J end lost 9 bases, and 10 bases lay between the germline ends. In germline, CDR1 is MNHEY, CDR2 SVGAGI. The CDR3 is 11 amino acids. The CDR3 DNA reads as TGTGCCAGCAGTACCCACGCACAAGCTTTCTTT. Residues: CASSTHAQAFF.

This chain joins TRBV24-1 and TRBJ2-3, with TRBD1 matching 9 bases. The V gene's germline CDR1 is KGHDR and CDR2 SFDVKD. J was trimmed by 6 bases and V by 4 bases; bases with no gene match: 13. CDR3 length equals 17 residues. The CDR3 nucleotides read TGTGCCACCAGTGACAAACCCGGGGGACAGGGTACCGATACGCAGTATTTT. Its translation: CATSDKPGGQGTDTQYF.

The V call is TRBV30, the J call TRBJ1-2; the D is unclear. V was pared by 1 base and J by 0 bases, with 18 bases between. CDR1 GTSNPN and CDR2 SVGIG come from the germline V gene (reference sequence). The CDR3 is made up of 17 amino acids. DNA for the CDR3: TGTGCCTGGAGTGAATACGACGACATCCGCACTAACTATGGCTACACCTTC. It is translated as CAWSEYDDIRTNYGYTF.

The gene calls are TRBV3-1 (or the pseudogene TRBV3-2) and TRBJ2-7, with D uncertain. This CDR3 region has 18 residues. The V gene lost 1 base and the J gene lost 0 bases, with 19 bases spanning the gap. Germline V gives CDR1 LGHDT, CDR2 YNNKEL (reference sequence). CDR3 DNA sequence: TGTGCCAGCAGCCAAGTTCCCCCGCGGTGGGCGAGCTCCTACGAGCAGTACTTC. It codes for CASSQVPPRWASSYEQYF.

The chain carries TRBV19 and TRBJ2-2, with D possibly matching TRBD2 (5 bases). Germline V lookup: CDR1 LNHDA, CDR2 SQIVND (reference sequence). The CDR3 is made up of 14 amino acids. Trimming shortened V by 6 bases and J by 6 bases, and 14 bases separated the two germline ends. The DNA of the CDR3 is TGTGCCAGTAGCAAGAGGGAGAGGTCCGGGGAGCTGTTTTTT. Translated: CASSKRERSGELFF.

The DNA of the CDR3 is TGCAGCGCCGGGGGACGGATGAACACTGAAGCTTTCTTT. Amino acid sequence: CSAGGRMNTEAFF. The J gene is TRBJ1-1, the V gene TRBV29-1; maybe TRBD1 (5 bases). The CDR3 length is 13 residues. Germline-derived CDR1 and CDR2 are SQVTM and ANQGSEA. V lost 7 bases and J 0 bases, leaving 12 bases between the germline ends.